This is a list of T cell receptor beta chains from one sample in a study of T cells in Graves' hyperthyroidism and ophthalmopathy. Each CDR3 protein gets one entry after TCRdb re-called the multiplex PCR reads with MiXCR. This table holds a few hundred thousand distinct CDR3 sequences, more than 15% found once. Sample: blood. The receptors here all came from a woman between 40 and 50 years old with Graves' ophthalmopathy. The CDR3 runs from the conserved cysteine through the conserved F or W. Expanded clones get a size class; other rows say once, few or many, or leave the size out.

size	V	J	CDR3
many	TRBV3-1	TRBJ2-7	CASSPPLGGEQYF
many	TRBV6-1	TRBJ1-1	CASMSTNTEAFF
NA	TRBV19	TRBJ1-4	CASSSGQRFNEKLFF
many	TRBV20-1	TRBJ1-5	CSATSGSFQPQHF
many	TRBV7-3	TRBJ2-1	CASSSGEGEQFF
few	TRBV28	TRBJ2-5	CASTLLTSEGTQYF
many	TRBV11-2	TRBJ2-1	CASKGGLAYNEQFF
many	TRBV28	TRBJ1-2	CASSPAVDYTF
many	TRBV12-3/TRBV12-4	TRBJ1-1	CASSNREGTEAFF
many	TRBV2	TRBJ2-7	CASSEELTNYEQYF
many	TRBV15	TRBJ2-3	CATSRDDGTEVTDTQYF
NA	TRBV4-2	TRBJ1-1	CASSPDRANMNTEAFF
NA	TRBV20-1	NA	CSARFYSSTDTQHF
NA	TRBV30	TRBJ1-5	CALTRGGNQPQHF
many	TRBV2	TRBJ2-3	CASIRGLAGRTDTQYF
many	TRBV6-2/TRBV6-3	TRBJ1-2	CASRPTGAREIYGYTF
many	TRBV5-1	TRBJ2-3	CASRLTAGEGTDTQYF
NA	TRBV19	TRBJ1-5	CASSIERRGTGIYPGNQPQHF
many	TRBV11-2	TRBJ2-7	CASSPRGGSTSGVSYEQYF
NA	TRBV5-6	TRBJ2-7	CASSPGLVIDEQYF
NA	TRBV5-1	TRBJ2-7	CACSWGAGTSGEQYF
many	TRBV12-3/TRBV12-4	TRBJ2-1	CASSIRGQYEQFF
NA	TRBV5-1	TRBJ2-5	CASSYGLAGGPREETQYF
many	TRBV6-2/TRBV6-3	TRBJ2-3	CASRGTSESDTQYF
many	TRBV11-3	TRBJ2-5	CASSQPLGQETQYF
NA	TRBV19	TRBJ2-1	CASSIADGDEQFF
NA	TRBV7-9	TRBJ1-3	CASGPTGNRNTIYF
NA	TRBV6-1	TRBJ1-4	CASSEEAGRAEKLFF